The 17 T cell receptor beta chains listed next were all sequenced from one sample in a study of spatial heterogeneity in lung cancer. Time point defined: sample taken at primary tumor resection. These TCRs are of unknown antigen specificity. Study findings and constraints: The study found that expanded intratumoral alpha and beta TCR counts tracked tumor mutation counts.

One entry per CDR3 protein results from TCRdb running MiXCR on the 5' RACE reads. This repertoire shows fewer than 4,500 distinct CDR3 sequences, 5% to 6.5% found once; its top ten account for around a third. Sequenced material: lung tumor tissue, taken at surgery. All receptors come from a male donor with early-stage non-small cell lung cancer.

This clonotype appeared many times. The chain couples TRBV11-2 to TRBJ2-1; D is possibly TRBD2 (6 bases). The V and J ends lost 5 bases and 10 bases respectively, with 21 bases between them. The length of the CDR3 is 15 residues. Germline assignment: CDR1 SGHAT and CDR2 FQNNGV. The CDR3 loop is CASSPRDRPRGEQFF. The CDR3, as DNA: TGTGCCAGCAGCCCCCGTGATCGGCCTCGGGGGGAGCAGTTCTTC.

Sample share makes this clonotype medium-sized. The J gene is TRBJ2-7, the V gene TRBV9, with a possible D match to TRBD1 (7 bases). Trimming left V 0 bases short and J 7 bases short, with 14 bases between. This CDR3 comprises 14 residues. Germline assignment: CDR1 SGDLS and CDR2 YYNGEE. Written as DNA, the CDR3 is TGTGCCAGCAGCGTAGACCCCCAGGGGGGAGAGCAGTACTTC. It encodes CASSVDPQGGEQYF.

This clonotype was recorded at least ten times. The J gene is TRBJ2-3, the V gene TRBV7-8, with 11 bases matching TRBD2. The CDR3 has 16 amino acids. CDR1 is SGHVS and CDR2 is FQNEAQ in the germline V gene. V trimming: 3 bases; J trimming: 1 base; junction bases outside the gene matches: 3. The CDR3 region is CASSFSGGAGTDTQYF. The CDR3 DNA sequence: TGTGCCAGCAGCTTTAGCGGGGGGGCCGGCACAGATACGCAGTATTTT.

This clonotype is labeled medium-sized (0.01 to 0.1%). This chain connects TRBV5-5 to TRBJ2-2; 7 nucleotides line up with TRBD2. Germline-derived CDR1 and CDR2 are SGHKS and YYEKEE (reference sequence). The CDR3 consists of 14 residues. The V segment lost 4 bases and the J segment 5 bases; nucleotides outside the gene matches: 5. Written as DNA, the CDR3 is TGTGCCAGCAGCGGGACTACTTCTACCGGGGAGCTGTTTTTT. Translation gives CASSGTTSTGELFF.

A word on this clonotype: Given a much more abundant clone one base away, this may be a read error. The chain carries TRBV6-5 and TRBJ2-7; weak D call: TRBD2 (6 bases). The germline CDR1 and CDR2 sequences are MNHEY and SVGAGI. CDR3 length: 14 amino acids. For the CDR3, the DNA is TGTGCCAGCAGTCCCGGGAGCGCTTCCTGCGAGCAGTACTTC. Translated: CASSPGSASCEQYF.

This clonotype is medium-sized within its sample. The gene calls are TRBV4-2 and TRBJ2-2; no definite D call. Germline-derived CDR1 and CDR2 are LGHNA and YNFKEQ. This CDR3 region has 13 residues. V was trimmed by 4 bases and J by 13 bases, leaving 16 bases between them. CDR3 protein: CASSPDKGVALFF. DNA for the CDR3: TGTGCCAGCAGCCCTGATAAAGGAGTTGCGCTGTTTTTT.

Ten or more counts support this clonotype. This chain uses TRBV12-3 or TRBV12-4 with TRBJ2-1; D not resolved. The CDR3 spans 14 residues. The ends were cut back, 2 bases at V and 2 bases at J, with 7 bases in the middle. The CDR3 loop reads CASSLSRPYNEQFF. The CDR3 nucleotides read TGTGCCAGCAGTTTATCCCGTCCCTACAATGAGCAGTTCTTC.

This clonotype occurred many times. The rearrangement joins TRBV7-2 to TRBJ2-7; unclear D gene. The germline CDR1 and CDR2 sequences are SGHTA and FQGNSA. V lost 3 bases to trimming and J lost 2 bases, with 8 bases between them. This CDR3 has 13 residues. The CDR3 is CASSFSQTYEQYF. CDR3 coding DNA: TGTGCCAGCAGCTTTTCCCAAACCTACGAGCAGTACTTC.

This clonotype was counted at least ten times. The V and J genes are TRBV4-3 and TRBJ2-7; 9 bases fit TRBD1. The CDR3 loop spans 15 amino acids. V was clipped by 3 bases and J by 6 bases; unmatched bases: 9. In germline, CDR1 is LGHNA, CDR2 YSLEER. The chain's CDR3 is CASSQTGTGLSEQYF. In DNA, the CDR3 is TGCGCCAGCAGCCAGACCGGGACAGGGTTGAGCGAGCAGTACTTC.

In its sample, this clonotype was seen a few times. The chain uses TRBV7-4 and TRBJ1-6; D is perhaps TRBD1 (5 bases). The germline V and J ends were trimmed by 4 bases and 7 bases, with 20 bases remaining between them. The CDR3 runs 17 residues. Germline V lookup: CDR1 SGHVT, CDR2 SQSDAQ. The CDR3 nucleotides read TGTGCCAGCAGCTCTATCCCCGGACACGCGTTGAATTCACCCCTCCACTTT. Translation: CASSSIPGHALNSPLHF.

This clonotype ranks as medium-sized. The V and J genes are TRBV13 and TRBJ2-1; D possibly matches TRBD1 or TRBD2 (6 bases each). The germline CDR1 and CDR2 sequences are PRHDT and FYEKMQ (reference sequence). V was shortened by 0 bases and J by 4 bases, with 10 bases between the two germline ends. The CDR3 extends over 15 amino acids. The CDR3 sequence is CASSLGGGQYNEQFF. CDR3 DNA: TGTGCCAGCAGCTTAGGCGGGGGCCAATACAATGAGCAGTTCTTC.

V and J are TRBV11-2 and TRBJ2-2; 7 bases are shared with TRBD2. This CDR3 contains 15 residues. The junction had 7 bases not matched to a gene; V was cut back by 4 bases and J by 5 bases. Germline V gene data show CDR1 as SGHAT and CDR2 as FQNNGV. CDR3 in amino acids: CASSSGTTSTGELFF. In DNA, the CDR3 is TGTGCCAGCAGCTCGGGGACTACTAGTACCGGGGAGCTGTTTTTT.

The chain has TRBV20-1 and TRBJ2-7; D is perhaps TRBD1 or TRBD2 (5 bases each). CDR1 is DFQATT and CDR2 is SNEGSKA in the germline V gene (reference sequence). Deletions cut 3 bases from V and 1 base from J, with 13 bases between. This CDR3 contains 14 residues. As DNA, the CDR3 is TGCAGTGCTAGTCCTGGGGGAGCTTCCTACGAGCAGTACTTC. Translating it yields CSASPGGASYEQYF.

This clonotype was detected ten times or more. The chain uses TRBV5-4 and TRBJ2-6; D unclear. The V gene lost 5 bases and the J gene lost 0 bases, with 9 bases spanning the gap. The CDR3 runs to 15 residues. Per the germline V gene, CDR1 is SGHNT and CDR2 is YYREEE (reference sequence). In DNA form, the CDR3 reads TGTGCCAGCAGGGTGATGGGCTCTGGGGCCAACGTCCTGACTTTC. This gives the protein CASRVMGSGANVLTF.

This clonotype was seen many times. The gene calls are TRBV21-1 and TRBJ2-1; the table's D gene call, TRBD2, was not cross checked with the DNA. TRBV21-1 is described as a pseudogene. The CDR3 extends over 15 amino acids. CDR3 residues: CASSKEEGRANEQFF. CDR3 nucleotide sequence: TGTGCCAGCAGCAAAGAAGAGGGCCGGGCCAATGAGCAGTTCTTC.

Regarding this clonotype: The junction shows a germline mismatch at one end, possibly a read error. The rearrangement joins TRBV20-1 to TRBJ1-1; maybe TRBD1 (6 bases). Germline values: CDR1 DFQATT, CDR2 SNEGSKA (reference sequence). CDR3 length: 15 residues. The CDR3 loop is CSARAGVGYGTEAFF. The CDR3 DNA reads TGCAGTGCGAGAGCAGGGGTGGGATACGGCACTGAAGCTTTCTTT.

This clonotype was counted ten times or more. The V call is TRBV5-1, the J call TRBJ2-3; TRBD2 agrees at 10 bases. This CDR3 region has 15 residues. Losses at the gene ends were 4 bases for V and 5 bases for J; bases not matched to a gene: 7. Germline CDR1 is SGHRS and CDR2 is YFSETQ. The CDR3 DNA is TGCGCCAGCAGCCCTCTAGCGGGAGAACAAGATACGCAGTATTTT. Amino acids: CASSPLAGEQDTQYF.